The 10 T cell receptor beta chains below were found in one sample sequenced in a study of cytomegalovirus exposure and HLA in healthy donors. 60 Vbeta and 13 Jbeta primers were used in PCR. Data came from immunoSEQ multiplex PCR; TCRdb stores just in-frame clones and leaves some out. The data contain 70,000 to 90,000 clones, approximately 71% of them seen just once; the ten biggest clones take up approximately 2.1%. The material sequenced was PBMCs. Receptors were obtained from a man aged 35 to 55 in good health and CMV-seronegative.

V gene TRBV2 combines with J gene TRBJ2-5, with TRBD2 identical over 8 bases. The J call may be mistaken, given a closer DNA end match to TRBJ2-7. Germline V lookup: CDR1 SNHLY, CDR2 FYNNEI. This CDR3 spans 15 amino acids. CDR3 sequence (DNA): TGTGCCAGCAGGGAGATGAGTCTAGCGGGTGCCGAGCAGTACTTC. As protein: CASREMSLAGAEQYF.

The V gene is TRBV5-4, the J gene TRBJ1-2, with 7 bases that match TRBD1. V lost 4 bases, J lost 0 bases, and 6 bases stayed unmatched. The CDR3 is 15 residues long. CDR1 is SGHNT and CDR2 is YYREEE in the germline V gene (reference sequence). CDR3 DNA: TGTGCCAGCAGCCCGGACAGGAGGACTAACTATGGCTACACCTTC. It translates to CASSPDRRTNYGYTF.

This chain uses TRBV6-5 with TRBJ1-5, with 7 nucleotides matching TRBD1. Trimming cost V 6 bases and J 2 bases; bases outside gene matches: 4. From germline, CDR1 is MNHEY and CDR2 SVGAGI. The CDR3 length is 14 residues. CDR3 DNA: TGTGCCAGCAGAAAAGACAGGGGCAATCAGCCCCAGCATTTT. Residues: CASRKDRGNQPQHF.

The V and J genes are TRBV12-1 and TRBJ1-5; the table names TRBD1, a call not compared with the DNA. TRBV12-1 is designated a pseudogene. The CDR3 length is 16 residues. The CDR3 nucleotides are TGTGCCAGCAGCTTCGATGGGACAGGGGGCAATCAGCCCCAGCATTTT. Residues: CASSFDGTGGNQPQHF.

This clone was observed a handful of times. CDR3 nucleotides: TGTGCCAGCAGCCCAGCGGGGGCGGGCGGGGAGCTGTTTTTT. It is translated as CASSPAGAGGELFF. The rearrangement joins TRBV4-2 to TRBJ2-2, with 8 bases aligning to TRBD2. Germline CDR1 is LGHNA and CDR2 is YNFKEQ. The CDR3 is made up of 14 amino acids. After removal of 4 bases from V and 7 bases from J, the junction contained 5 bases not matched to a gene.

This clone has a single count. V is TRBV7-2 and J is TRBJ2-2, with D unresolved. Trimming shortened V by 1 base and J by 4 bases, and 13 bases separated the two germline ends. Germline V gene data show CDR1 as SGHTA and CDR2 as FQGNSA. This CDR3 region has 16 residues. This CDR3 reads CASSLVASPSTGELFF. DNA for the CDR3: TGTGCCAGCAGCTTAGTCGCGAGCCCGAGCACCGGGGAGCTGTTTTTT.

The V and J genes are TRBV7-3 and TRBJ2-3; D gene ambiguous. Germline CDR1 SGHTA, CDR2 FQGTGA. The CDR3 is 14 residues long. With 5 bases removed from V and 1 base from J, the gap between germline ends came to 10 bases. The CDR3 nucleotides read TGTGCCAGCAGCCAAAACCCAGGCACAGATACGCAGTATTTT. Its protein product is CASSQNPGTDTQYF.

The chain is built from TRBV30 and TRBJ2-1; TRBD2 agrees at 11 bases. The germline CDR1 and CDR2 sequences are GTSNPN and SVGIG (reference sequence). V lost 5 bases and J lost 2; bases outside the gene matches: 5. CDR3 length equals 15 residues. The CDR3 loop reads CAWFGTSGTYNEQFF. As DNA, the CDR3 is TGTGCCTGGTTCGGGACTAGCGGAACCTACAATGAGCAGTTCTTC.

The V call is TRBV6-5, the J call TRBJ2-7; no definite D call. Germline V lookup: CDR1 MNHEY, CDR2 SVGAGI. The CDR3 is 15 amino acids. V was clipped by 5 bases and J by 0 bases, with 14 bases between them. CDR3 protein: CASSPFGLGSYEQYF. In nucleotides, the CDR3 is TGTGCCAGCAGTCCGTTCGGGTTGGGCTCCTACGAGCAGTACTTC.

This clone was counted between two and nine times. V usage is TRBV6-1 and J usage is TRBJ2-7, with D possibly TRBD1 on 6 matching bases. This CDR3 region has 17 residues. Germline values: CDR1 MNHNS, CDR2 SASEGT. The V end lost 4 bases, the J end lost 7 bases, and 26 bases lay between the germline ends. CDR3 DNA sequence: TGTGCCAGCAGTGGGCTTCGTGGCAGGGGCCTCTTCGAAGAGCAGTACTTC. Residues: CASSGLRGRGLFEEQYF.